Each of the 9 T cell receptor beta chains below was sequenced from the same sample in a study of read filtering for tumor transcriptome and immune sequencing. The library was built from roughly 400 ng RNA with molecular barcoded adaptors for alpha/delta and beta/gamma chains. One entry per CDR3 protein, called by TCRdb with MiXCR from the reads. The data hold some 41,000 distinct CDR3 sequences, with about 11% observed a single time. Input material: a population of CD138-negative cells sorted from bone marrow. The receptor source for this set is a donor aged 40 or over with multiple myeloma.

This clonotype was detected many times. CDR3 sequence (DNA): TGTGCCAGCAGTTCCGACACCTATAGCAATCAGCCCCAGCATTTT. Protein: CASSSDTYSNQPQHF. The chain combines TRBV6-2 or TRBV6-3 with TRBJ1-5; no clear D. Germline assignment: CDR1 MNHEY and CDR2 SVGEGT. The CDR3 loop spans 15 amino acids. Trimming left V 4 bases short and J 0 bases short, with 10 bases between.

This clonotype was seen at least ten times. This chain links TRBV3-1 with TRBJ2-7, with no clear D. The V gene's germline CDR1 is LGHDT and CDR2 YNNKEL (reference sequence). The V end was cut by 1 base, the J end by 13 bases, with 20 bases between. The CDR3 sequence is 14 residues long. DNA of the CDR3: TGTGCCAGCAGCCAAGGTTTCACCTCCCCCACGTATTACTTC. Protein: CASSQGFTSPTYYF.

This clonotype occurred a few times. The CDR3 ends on some other residue instead of the conserved phenylalanine or tryptophan, so this is likely a read error. The chain has TRBV18 and TRBJ1-1, with D unclear. Germline lookup yields CDR1 KGHSH and CDR2 LQKENI. This CDR3 contains 14 residues. V shed 2 bases and J shed 1 base, with 8 bases lying between them. This CDR3 is CASSPIPGNTEAFI. In DNA form, the CDR3 reads TGTGCCAGCTCACCAATCCCAGGGAACACTGAAGCTTTCATT.

This clonotype was seen ten or more times. This chain uses TRBV3-1 with TRBJ1-4, with 7 positions matching TRBD1. CDR3 length: 15 residues. J gave up 10 bases and V 4 bases, and 12 bases lay outside the gene matches. Germline V gene lookup returns CDR1 LGHDT and CDR2 YNNKEL (reference sequence). Written as DNA, the CDR3 is TGTGCCAGCAGCCCGGGGACAGCTATAATCGGAAAACTGTTTTTT. It encodes CASSPGTAIIGKLFF.

The rearrangement joins TRBV12-3 or TRBV12-4 to TRBJ1-1, with D possibly matching TRBD1 (5 bases). The CDR3 totals 14 residues. Trimming removed 8 bases from V and 0 bases from J, with 13 bases in between. CDR3: CASRRVGVNTEAFF. DNA of the CDR3: TGTGCCAGCCGCAGGGTCGGGGTGAACACTGAAGCTTTCTTT.

This clonotype was seen many times. The chain carries TRBV2 and TRBJ1-6; TRBD1 is a possible D gene (6 bases). CDR1 is SNHLY, CDR2 FYNNEI, per germline. Trimming removed 6 bases at V and 9 bases at J, with 15 bases between. This CDR3 has 14 residues. CDR3 nucleotides: TGTGCCAGCAGAGACGGGGGGCTGAGTTCACCCCTCCACTTT. Its protein product is CASRDGGLSSPLHF.

This clonotype is judged medium-sized (0.01 to 0.1%). The rearrangement joins TRBV6-4 to TRBJ2-3, with D hard to call. CDR3 length: 12 residues. V was clipped by 7 bases and J by 6 bases, with 11 bases between them. Germline CDR1 is MRHNA and CDR2 is SNTAGT. The CDR3, as DNA: TGTGCCAGCATTCACCCGACCGATACGCAGTATTTT. Its translation is CASIHPTDTQYF.

This clonotype was seen only a few times. The rearrangement links TRBV11-1 to TRBJ2-5, with TRBD1 matching over 9 bases. With 5 bases clipped from V and 5 bases from J, the junction kept 9 bases outside the gene matches. The CDR3 runs 15 residues. The germline V gene has CDR1 SGHAT and CDR2 FQDESV (reference sequence). This chain's CDR3 is CASSEGQGRRETQYF. The DNA of the CDR3 is TGTGCCAGCAGCGAAGGACAGGGGCGGCGCGAGACCCAGTACTTC.

This clonotype was seen a handful of times. This rearrangement joins TRBV28 to TRBJ2-1, with 7 bases that match TRBD2. The junction had 1 base not matched to a gene; V was cut back by 7 bases and J by 10 bases. This CDR3 contains 10 residues. Germline V lookup: CDR1 MDHEN, CDR2 SYDVKM. The CDR3 DNA reads as TGTGCCAGCATCGGGGGGGAGCAGTTCTTC. Its protein is CASIGGEQFF. The variable domain in full, with the rest retrieved from reference TRBV28 and TRBJ2-1, is DVKVTQSSRYLVKRTGEKVFLECVQDMDHENMFWYRQDPGLGLRLIYFSYDVKMKEKGDIPEGYSVSREKKERFSLILESASTNQTSMYLCASIGGEQFFGPGTRLTVL.